Below are 9 T cell receptor beta chains sequenced from a single sample in a study of somatic mutations in cytotoxic T cells in rheumatoid arthritis. Only in-frame clones appear in the TCRdb table, and some are missing; sequencing was by immunoSEQ multiplex PCR. The table lists 20,000 to 25,000 clones, about 82% of them singletons. The sequencing input was CD8+ T cells sorted from blood. The receptor source for this set is a woman aged 45-65 years in good health.

The V and J genes are TRBV19 and TRBJ1-2, with no clear D. V lost 3 bases, J lost 3 bases, and 11 bases lay in between. Looked up from germline, CDR1 is LNHDA and CDR2 is SQIVND (reference sequence). The CDR3 length is 14 residues. CDR3 DNA: TGTGCCAGTAGTATCCCCGGGAATTACTATGGCTACACCTTC. Its translation is CASSIPGNYYGYTF.

V usage is TRBV7-2 and J usage is TRBJ2-1; TRBD1 might be the D (7 bases). The CDR3 runs 18 residues. Trimming took off 8 bases at V and 4 bases at J, with 27 bases between the two ends. Germline V lookup: CDR1 SGHTA, CDR2 FQGNSA. CDR3 loop: CASPSWTGGTERYNEQFF. The CDR3, as DNA: TGTGCCAGCCCCTCTTGGACGGGCGGGACAGAACGTTACAATGAGCAGTTCTTC.

The chain is built from TRBV6-5 and TRBJ2-5, with 7 bases matching TRBD1. The V and J ends lost 8 bases and 5 bases, in that order; junction bases with no gene match: 5. Germline V gene sequence: CDR1 MNHEY, CDR2 SVGAGI. The CDR3 consists of 12 residues. CDR3 protein: CASGTVGETQYF. CDR3 coding DNA: TGTGCCAGCGGGACAGTGGGCGAGACCCAGTACTTC.

The chain recombines TRBV7-9 with TRBJ1-1; D is unclear. The V end was cut by 10 bases, the J end by 3 bases, with 12 bases between. CDR3 length: 12 residues. Germline loops: CDR1 SEHNR, CDR2 FQNEAQ (reference sequence). CDR3: CATVREDTEAFF. Written as DNA, the CDR3 is TGTGCCACCGTAAGGGAGGACACTGAAGCTTTCTTT.

This chain uses TRBV4-3 with TRBJ1-4; no clear D gene. Trimming took off 0 bases at V and 0 bases at J, with 17 bases between the two ends. Germline CDR1 and CDR2: LGHNA and YSLEER. This CDR3 has 19 amino acids. The CDR3 region has the DNA TGCGCCAGCAGCCAAGACTGGTTTCTAATGAGAGCAACTAATGAAAAACTGTTTTTT. Translating it yields CASSQDWFLMRATNEKLFF.

DNA for the CDR3: TGTGCCAGCAGCTTGGCCGTAAAGGGTGCCGGGGAGCTGTTTTTT. This codes for CASSLAVKGAGELFF. The chain combines TRBV5-5 with TRBJ2-2; D is uncertain. The CDR3 contains 15 residues. Germline assignment: CDR1 SGHKS and CDR2 YYEKEE (reference sequence). V was cut by 0 bases and J by 6 bases, with 12 bases left in between.

The chain carries TRBV5-6 and TRBJ2-2, with a weak D call TRBD1 (6 bases). V was trimmed by 1 base and J by 3 bases, leaving 13 bases between them. The CDR3 loop spans 16 amino acids. Germline V gene sequence: CDR1 SGHDT, CDR2 YYEEEE. This chain's CDR3 is CASSLRWGRDTGELFF. CDR3 nucleotide sequence: TGTGCCAGCAGCTTGCGCTGGGGGCGCGACACCGGGGAGCTGTTTTTT.

Here the CDR3 reads CRAGLAGLLNEQFF. CDR3 coding DNA: TGCAGGGCAGGTCTAGCGGGGCTTTTGAATGAGCAGTTCTTC. The genes are TRBV29-1 and TRBJ2-1; 9 nucleotides align to TRBD2. Germline V lookup: CDR1 SQVTM, CDR2 ANQGSEA. This CDR3 is 14 amino acids long.

The chain employs TRBV29-1 and TRBJ1-1; D is possibly TRBD1 (5 bases). In germline, CDR1 is SQVTM, CDR2 ANQGSEA. With 3 bases removed from V and 3 bases from J, the gap between germline ends came to 17 bases. The CDR3 covers 15 residues. The CDR3 region has the DNA TGCAGCGTTGACCGGATTTCCGGGGGAGACACTGAAGCTTTCTTT. Its translation: CSVDRISGGDTEAFF.